These 23 T cell receptor beta chains originate from one sample sequenced in a study of shared clonotypes between healthy human individuals. Using immunoSEQ multiplex PCR, the repertoire was profiled, and TCRdb retains in-frame clones only, with some absent. Of over a million clones listed, 60% to 80% are singletons. The material sequenced was memory CD4+ T cells sorted from blood. Subset noted: CD45RA-negative fraction. Receptors originate from a man in his late teens or twenties in good health.

Note on this clone: Within the sample, other DNA sequences also encode this same CDR3. The chain joins TRBV20-1 to TRBJ2-7; D not resolved. The CDR3 is 11 amino acids. V was clipped by 2 bases and J by 2 bases, with 4 bases between them. Germline V gene lookup returns CDR1 DFQATT and CDR2 SNEGSKA (reference sequence). CDR3 nucleotides: TGCAGTGCTAGACAGACCTACGAGCAGTACTTC. It translates to CSARQTYEQYF.

The chain has TRBV2 and TRBJ2-3; no clear D gene. CDR1 SNHLY and CDR2 FYNNEI come from the germline V gene. V was pared by 7 bases and J by 1 base, with 9 bases between. The CDR3 loop spans 13 amino acids. Written as DNA, the CDR3 is TGTGCCAGCAAGCTAACGCGCACAGATACGCAGTATTTT. This gives the protein CASKLTRTDTQYF.

The genes are TRBV7-2 and TRBJ1-3; the match to TRBD1 covers 7 bases. Looked up from germline, CDR1 is SGHTA and CDR2 is FQGNSA. The V gene end was trimmed by 5 bases and the J gene end by 0 bases; junction bases not matched to a gene: 4. The CDR3 runs 15 residues. CDR3 protein: CASSRQGDSGNTIYF. In DNA form, the CDR3 reads TGTGCCAGCAGCCGACAGGGCGACTCTGGAAACACCATATATTTT. Full variable domain (missing parts from reference TRBV7-2 and TRBJ1-3): GAGVSQSPSNKVTEKGKDVELRCDPISGHTALYWYRQSLGQGLEFLIYFQGNSAPDKSGLPSDRFSAERTGGSVSTLTIQRTQQEDSAVYLCASSRQGDSGNTIYFGEGSWLTVV.

V is TRBV27 and J is TRBJ2-7, with 9 bases lining up with TRBD1. V dropped 10 bases and J dropped 6; count of bases not matched to a gene: 7. The CDR3 totals 12 residues. Germline V gene lookup returns CDR1 MNHEY and CDR2 SMNVEV (reference sequence). The CDR3 loop reads CATGQGPREQYF. The CDR3 DNA reads as TGTGCCACTGGACAGGGGCCACGCGAGCAGTACTTC.

As to this clone: Given a much more abundant clone one base away, this may be a read error. The chain couples TRBV5-8 to TRBJ2-3; D gene ambiguous. From germline, CDR1 is SGHTS and CDR2 YDEGEE. Trimming took off 4 bases at V and 0 bases at J, with 9 bases between the two ends. The CDR3 is made up of 14 amino acids. CDR3 nucleotides: TGTGCCAGCAGCCGAGAATCTAGCACAGATACGCAGTATTTT. This gives the protein CASSRESSTDTQYF.

This clone appeared once. The rearrangement links TRBV15 to TRBJ1-1, with TRBD1 identical over 9 bases. Germline-derived CDR1 and CDR2 are LNHNV and YYDKDF (reference sequence). The CDR3 is made up of 14 amino acids. The trim removed 4 bases at V and 5 bases at J, leaving 5 bases unmatched. The CDR3 DNA follows: TGTGCCACCAGCATAGACAGGGGGAGGACTGAAGCTTTCTTT. Its protein product is CATSIDRGRTEAFF.

V gene TRBV21-1 combines with J gene TRBJ1-6; TRBD1, the table's D call, lacks a check against the DNA. TRBV21-1 is reported as a pseudogene. The length of the CDR3 is 14 residues. The CDR3 loop is CASSKPRGNSPLHF. DNA of the CDR3: TGTGCCAGCAGCAAGCCCAGGGGAAATTCACCCCTCCACTTT.

As regards this clone: In the same sample, other DNA sequences code for this CDR3. This CDR3 is CASSTSGGQETQYF. In DNA form, the CDR3 reads TGCGCCAGCAGCACATCCGGGGGGCAAGAGACCCAGTACTTC. V usage is TRBV5-1 and J usage is TRBJ2-5, with 7 bases matching TRBD2. Germline values: CDR1 SGHRS, CDR2 YFSETQ. V was clipped by 4 bases and J by 2 bases; unmatched bases: 5. This CDR3 is 14 amino acids long.

This clone was found a few times. The sample contains more than one DNA sequence encoding this CDR3. The chain has TRBV7-2 and TRBJ2-3, with a tentative D call TRBD2 (6 bases). The germline CDR1 and CDR2 sequences are SGHTA and FQGNSA. Trimming stripped 1 base from V and 0 bases from J, with 8 bases between. The CDR3 is made up of 15 amino acids. The CDR3 DNA is TGTGCCAGCAGCTTAGAAGGGAGGAGCACAGATACGCAGTATTTT. Translating it yields CASSLEGRSTDTQYF.

V and J are TRBV5-6 and TRBJ2-2; weak D call: TRBD1 (5 bases). This CDR3 spans 16 amino acids. Germline V gene lookup returns CDR1 SGHDT and CDR2 YYEEEE. Trimming took off 0 bases at V and 5 bases at J, with 14 bases between the two ends. This CDR3 reads CASSLELGDRTGELFF. The CDR3 DNA follows: TGTGCCAGCAGCTTGGAGTTAGGGGATAGGACCGGGGAGCTGTTTTTT. The whole variable domain, filled in from reference TRBV5-6 and TRBJ2-2, reads DAGVTQSPTHLIKTRGQQVTLRCSPKSGHDTVSWYQQALGQGPQFIFQYYEEEERQRGNFPDRFSGHQFPNYSSELNVNALLLGDSALYLCASSLELGDRTGELFFGEGSRLTVL.

In nucleotides, the CDR3 is TGTGCCAGCGTAGCGGGGGTCTCTCAAGAGACCCAGTACTTC. Translation: CASVAGVSQETQYF. The V and J genes are TRBV2 and TRBJ2-5; 9 bases align to TRBD2. Germline V CDR1 and CDR2: SNHLY, FYNNEI. This CDR3 has 14 residues. V shed 8 bases and J 2 bases; nucleotides not matched to a gene: 6.

Comment on this clone: Other DNA sequences in the sample encode the same CDR3. The chain is built from TRBV30 and TRBJ2-5; D is unresolved. V was shortened by 0 bases and J by 1 base, with 6 bases between the two germline ends. Per germline, CDR1 GTSNPN and CDR2 SVGIG (reference sequence). The CDR3 extends over 13 amino acids. CDR3 region: CAWSVRIQETQYF. The CDR3 DNA sequence: TGTGCCTGGAGTGTACGCATCCAAGAGACCCAGTACTTC.

The V and J genes are TRBV27 and TRBJ2-5; 12 bases line up with TRBD2. V dropped 5 bases and J dropped 5; count of bases not matched to a gene: 6. CDR3 length equals 15 residues. Germline V gene lookup returns CDR1 MNHEY and CDR2 SMNVEV (reference sequence). CDR3 sequence reads: CASSLGLAGRETQYF. DNA for the CDR3: TGTGCCAGCAGTCTCGGACTAGCGGGAAGGGAGACCCAGTACTTC.

The sample holds a few counts of this clone. The chain recombines TRBV5-1 with TRBJ2-5; D not resolved. The CDR3 runs 15 residues. The V gene's germline CDR1 is SGHRS and CDR2 YFSETQ. Trimming cost V 1 base and J 2 bases, with 12 bases left between them. DNA of the CDR3: TGCGCCAGCAGCTTGTACCCCACCCCACAAGAGACCCAGTACTTC. This gives the protein CASSLYPTPQETQYF.

The genes are TRBV5-1 and TRBJ2-7, with TRBD1 matching over 10 bases. Trimming took 2 bases from V and 0 from J; bases not matched to a gene: 2. In germline, CDR1 is SGHRS, CDR2 YFSETQ. This CDR3 is built from 15 residues. The chain's CDR3 is CASSFRTGGSYEQYF. CDR3 coding DNA: TGCGCCAGCAGCTTCCGGACAGGGGGCTCCTACGAGCAGTACTTC.

The CDR3 region is CASSAGTGDNTEAFF. Written as DNA, the CDR3 is TGTGCCAGCTCTGCCGGGACAGGAGACAACACTGAAGCTTTCTTT. The chain links TRBV18 to TRBJ1-1, with 8 nucleotides matching TRBD1. CDR3 length: 15 residues. V lost 6 bases, J lost 2 bases, and 8 bases stayed unmatched. Per germline, CDR1 KGHSH and CDR2 LQKENI.

On this clone: The junction differs from germline at one of its ends, possibly a read error. The chain carries TRBV11-2 and TRBJ2-3; no clear D. The length of the CDR3 is 14 residues. Germline loops: CDR1 SGHAT, CDR2 FQNNGV. The CDR3 sequence: CASSLEGYADTQYF. DNA for the CDR3: TGTGCCAGCAGCCTAGAAGGATATGCAGATACGCAGTATTTT.

A word on this clone: One end of the junction fails to match germline, which may point to a read error. The CDR3 region is CASSSDYTGEPFF. In nucleotides, the CDR3 is TGTGCCAGCAGCTCGGACTACACCGGGGAGCCGTTTTTT. J is TRBJ2-2 and V is TRBV11-2; possibly TRBD2 for D (6 bases). This CDR3 is built from 13 residues. CDR1 is SGHAT and CDR2 is FQNNGV in the germline V gene.

The chain couples TRBV6-5 to TRBJ2-7; 7 bases align to TRBD1. CDR3 length: 14 residues. Germline trimming cut 2 bases from V and 2 bases from J; bases unmatched to any gene: 3. Germline values: CDR1 MNHEY, CDR2 SVGAGI. The CDR3: CASSYGRGPYEQYF. In nucleotides, the CDR3 is TGTGCCAGCAGTTACGGAAGGGGGCCCTACGAGCAGTACTTC.

The rearrangement joins TRBV9 to TRBJ1-5; D is unclear. The CDR3 consists of 15 residues. Germline V lookup: CDR1 SGDLS, CDR2 YYNGEE. With 0 bases removed from V and 0 bases from J, the gap between germline ends came to 7 bases. The CDR3 here is CASSVVGDSNQPQHF. The CDR3 DNA is TGTGCCAGCAGCGTAGTTGGGGATAGCAATCAGCCCCAGCATTTT.

The chain employs TRBV5-1 and TRBJ2-1; TRBD2 agrees at 7 bases. CDR1 is SGHRS and CDR2 is YFSETQ in the germline V gene. CDR3 length equals 15 residues. V lost 2 bases to trimming and J lost 6 bases; unmatched junction nucleotides: 8. The CDR3 loop reads CASSLNSGTINEQFF. In DNA, the CDR3 is TGCGCCAGCAGCTTAAACAGCGGGACCATCAATGAGCAGTTCTTC.

This clone was counted a single time. The germline gene is not matched at one end of the junction; a read error may be the cause. The chain uses TRBV7-7 and TRBJ2-3, with 7 bases identical to TRBD1. Germline lookup yields CDR1 SSHAT and CDR2 FNYEAQ (reference sequence). The CDR3 has 15 residues. CDR3 nucleotide sequence: TGTGCTAGCAGTGAACAGGGGTTCCCCACAGATACGCAGTATTTT. It is translated as CASSEQGFPTDTQYF.

In its sample, this clone was seen once. This chain connects TRBV10-3 to TRBJ2-3; D possibly corresponds to TRBD1 (6 bases). CDR3 length: 13 amino acids. The V and J ends lost 2 bases and 10 bases respectively, with 13 bases between them. Germline values: CDR1 ENHRY, CDR2 SYGVKD. The CDR3: CAISEGGTGSQYF. In DNA, the CDR3 is TGTGCCATCAGTGAGGGAGGCACAGGGTCGCAGTATTTT.